Listed below are T cell receptor beta chains from one sample, sequenced in a study of T cell responses to AZD1222 COVID-19 vaccine. Assay used: immunoSEQ multiplex PCR; TCRdb lists only in-frame clones, some missing. The sample yields tens of thousands of clones, approximately 85% seen once. The material was peripheral blood, obtained 28 days after the second AZD1222 dose. All receptors come from an adult who received the AZD1222 COVID-19 vaccine. The CDR3 runs from the conserved cysteine through the conserved F or W. The D gene is left open where the match is weak. The size entry is marked missing in some rows and otherwise reads once, few, many or a size class.

TRBJ1-2,few,10,-,TRBV29-1,TGCAGCGTCGAGGACAATGGCTACACCTTC,CSVEDNGYTF
TRBJ2-3,-,16,-,TRBV11-2,TGTGCCAGCGGCCTTACCCTGACTCAAAGGGCAGATACGCAGTATTTT,CASGLTLTQRADTQYF
TRBJ2-5,-,15,TRBD2,TRBV9,TGTGCCAGCAGCACCCAGCGGGGGACTGGAGAGACCCAGTACTTC,CASSTQRGTGETQYF
TRBJ2-5,-,13,-,TRBV10-1,TGCGCCAGCAGTGGACAGTCTTGGGAGACCCAGTACTTC,CASSGQSWETQYF
TRBJ2-2,-,14,-,TRBV11-3,TGTGCCAGCAGCCCCGCGGGAATGACCGGGGAGCTGTTTTTT,CASSPAGMTGELFF
TRBJ1-2,-,11,-,TRBV3-1/TRBV3-2,TGTGCCAGCAGCCCAGGGGATGGCTACACCTTC,CASSPGDGYTF
TRBJ1-1,-,15,TRBD1,TRBV3-1/TRBV3-2,TGTGCCAGCAGCCAATCCCGACAGGGCGCCACTGAAGCTTTCTTT,CASSQSRQGATEAFF
TRBJ2-1,once,13,-,TRBV10-3,TGTGCCATCAGTGACGGGACTTCAGATGAGCAGTTCTTC,CAISDGTSDEQFF
TRBJ2-3,-,15,TRBD2,TRBV18,TGTGCCAGCTCACTCAGCGGGAGAGACACAGATACGCAGTATTTT,CASSLSGRDTDTQYF
TRBJ2-2,-,14,TRBD1,TRBV28,TGTGCCAGCAGTTTACAGGGGGCAGGCGGGGAGCTGTTTTTT,CASSLQGAGGELFF
TRBJ2-1,-,11,-,TRBV24-1,TGTGCCGCTGGAGTATACAATGAGCAGTTCTTC,CAAGVYNEQFF
TRBJ1-1,few,11,-,TRBV20-1,TGCTCCGGCGCGTGGGACACTGAAGCTTTCTTT,CSGAWDTEAFF
TRBJ2-7,many,14,TRBD2,TRBV27,TGTGCCAGCAGACCCACTGGCGGGAGGACCGAGCAGTACTTC,CASRPTGGRTEQYF
TRBJ2-1,-,17,TRBD2,TRBV3-1/TRBV3-2,TGTGCCAGCAGCCCCCGGGCTAGCGGGGGGACCTACAATGAGCAGTTCTTC,CASSPRASGGTYNEQFF
TRBJ1-4,-,16,-,TRBV7-2,TGTGCCAGCAGCGTAGGGAAGAATACTCTGAATGAAAAACTGTTTTTT,CASSVGKNTLNEKLFF
TRBJ2-1,-,15,TRBD2,TRBV3-1/TRBV3-2,TGTGCCAGCAGCCAGAGACTAGCGGGGAACAATGAGCAGTTCTTC,CASSQRLAGNNEQFF
TRBJ2-2,-,15,-,TRBV24-1,TGTGCCACCAGTGAGAGGGCCTATCACACCGGGGAGCTGTTTTTT,CATSERAYHTGELFF
TRBJ1-4,-,12,-,TRBV10-2,TGCGCCAGCAGGGCGGCGAATGAAAAACTGTTTTTT,CASRAANEKLFF
TRBJ1-1,-,14,-,TRBV5-1,TGCGCCAGCAGCTTGAGCGTAATGAACACTGAAGCTTTCTTT,CASSLSVMNTEAFF
TRBJ2-7,medium-sized,14,-,TRBV27,TGTGCCAGCAGAGAAGCCGGGCTGGCCTACGAGCAGTACTTC,CASREAGLAYEQYF
TRBJ2-1,-,15,TRBD1,TRBV6-5,TGTGCCAGCAGTCAACAGGGGGAGACAAACAATGAGCAGTTCTTC,CASSQQGETNNEQFF
TRBJ1-3,-,15,-,TRBV19,TGTGCCAGTTCCTACGTATATTCCTCTGGAAACACCATATATTTT,CASSYVYSSGNTIYF
TRBJ1-1,-,15,-,TRBV5-1,TGCGCCAGCAGCACCCCGCCGGGGAGGGAGACTGAAGCTTTCTTT,CASSTPPGRETEAFF
TRBJ1-2,-,14,-,TRBV18,TGTGCCAGCTCACCACCGGGCACCTCCTATGGCTACACCTTC,CASSPPGTSYGYTF
TRBJ2-3,-,15,-,TRBV23-1,TGCGCCAGCAGTCAACAGGGACTTCGGCCAGATACGCAGTATTTT,CASSQQGLRPDTQYF
TRBJ2-7,-,14,TRBD2,TRBV5-1,TGCGCCAGCAGCTTGGAGCGGGAGAGGGACGAGCAGTACTTC,CASSLERERDEQYF
TRBJ1-2,-,16,TRBD1,TRBV5-1,TGCGCCAGCAGCCAAGGGCAGGGGGAGTGGAACTATGGCTACACCTTC,CASSQGQGEWNYGYTF
TRBJ2-3,-,14,-,TRBV11-2,TGTGCCAGCAGCTTACCCGGGGCCGCAGATACGCAGTATTTT,CASSLPGAADTQYF
TRBJ1-6,-,16,TRBD1,TRBV28,TGTGCCAGCAGCACCCCGGGACAGGGTCCAGCTTCACCCCTCCACTTT,CASSTPGQGPASPLHF
TRBJ1-5,-,14,-,TRBV28,TGTGCCAGCAGTATCACAGGGCGCAATCAGCCCCAGCATTTT,CASSITGRNQPQHF
TRBJ2-3,-,14,-,TRBV12-2,TGTGCAAGTTGCTCGGGGCGGGGAGCAGATACGCAGTATTTT,CASCSGRGADTQYF
TRBJ1-1,-,13,TRBD1,TRBV7-3,TGTGCCAGCAGCTTCGGGACAGGGGGAGAAGCTTTCTTT,CASSFGTGGEAFF
TRBJ2-2,once,15,TRBD1,TRBV2,TGTGCCAGCAGTGACGGACAGGCGAACACCGGGGAGCTGTTTTTT,CASSDGQANTGELFF
TRBJ1-1,-,15,TRBD1,TRBV3-1/TRBV3-2,TGTGCCAGCAGCCAGGGCAGGGGGCGAGACACTGAAGCTTTCTTT,CASSQGRGRDTEAFF
TRBJ1-4,-,13,-,TRBV6-1,TGTGCCAGCAGTGAGGGGGAGGTCGGAAAACTGTTTTTT,CASSEGEVGKLFF
TRBJ1-5,-,14,-,TRBV12-5,TGTGCTAGTGGCCCCCCGGGGGCCCCAGGGCCCCAGCATTTT,CASGPPGAPGPQHF
TRBJ2-1,-,15,TRBD1,TRBV4-1,TGCGCCAGCAGCCAATCGGGACAGGGGTACAATGAGCAGTTCTTC,CASSQSGQGYNEQFF
TRBJ2-1,few,16,TRBD2,TRBV7-6,TGTGCCAGCAGCCGGGCGGACCGGGAGGGCTACAATGAGCAGTTCTTC,CASSRADREGYNEQFF
TRBJ1-4,-,15,TRBD1,TRBV28,TGTGCCAGCAGTGTACGACAGGGTATTAACGAAAAACTGTTTTTT,CASSVRQGINEKLFF
TRBJ1-1,-,16,-,TRBV3-1/TRBV3-2,TGTGCCAGCAGCCAAGATTTTTGGGGGCGGGACACTGAAGCTTTCTTT,CASSQDFWGRDTEAFF
TRBJ1-6,once,15,-,TRBV11-2,TGTGCCAGCAGACAAGCTAGGGCAGCGGGGTCACCCCTCCACTTT,CASRQARAAGSPLHF
TRBJ2-5,-,16,TRBD2,TRBV6-6,TGTGCCAGCAGCTTCCCCCCGGGAGGCCCCCAAGAGACCCAGTACTTC,CASSFPPGGPQETQYF
TRBJ1-6,-,15,-,TRBV9,TGTGCCAGCAGCGTCCGGGGAGGCGATAATTCACCCCTCCACTTT,CASSVRGGDNSPLHF
TRBJ1-5,-,16,TRBD1,TRBV4-3,TGCGCCAGCAGCCAGGAGACAGGGGGCCACAATCAGCCCCAGCATTTT,CASSQETGGHNQPQHF
TRBJ2-6,-,16,-,TRBV7-9,TGTGCCAGCAGCTTAGGCAGGGGTTCTGGGGCCAACGTCCTGACTTTC,CASSLGRGSGANVLTF
TRBJ1-5,-,16,TRBD1,TRBV4-1,TGCGCCAGCAGCCGTCAACCGGGACAGGGTGATCAGCCCCAGCATTTT,CASSRQPGQGDQPQHF
TRBJ2-2,-,17,-,TRBV18,TGTGCCAGCTCAACCAGGGCACAGGGAAGAGGGGCCGGGGAGCTGTTTTTT,CASSTRAQGRGAGELFF
TRBJ2-3,-,13,-,TRBV14,TGTGCCAGCAGCGGGGAGGCGTGGGATACGCAGTATTTT,CASSGEAWDTQYF
TRBJ2-5,-,11,-,TRBV28,TGTGCCAGCAGTTTATTGGGGACCCAGTACTTC,CASSLLGTQYF
TRBJ2-7,-,15,-,TRBV19,TGTGCCAGTAGTAGCAGGGACGGCCTGTCCTACGAGCAGTACTTC,CASSSRDGLSYEQYF
TRBJ1-1,-,13,-,TRBV6-5,TGTGCCTCCGGGGGCGGTCCGGGGACTGAAGCTTTCTTT,CASGGGPGTEAFF
TRBJ2-2,-,14,TRBD2,TRBV6-4,TGTGCCAGCAGGACTAGCGGGGGGGCCCGGGAGCTGTTTTTT,CASRTSGGARELFF
TRBJ1-2,-,17,-,TRBV28,TGTGCCAGCAAACTTTTCGGACGAACCGGGGCTAACTATGGCTACACCTTC,CASKLFGRTGANYGYTF
TRBJ1-5,-,14,TRBD1,TRBV2,TGTGCCAGCAGTATTGGACAGGGATATCAGCCCCAGCATTTT,CASSIGQGYQPQHF
TRBJ1-2,-,14,-,TRBV5-6,TGTGCCAGCAGCCTTACGACAGCCAACTATGGCTACACCTTT,CASSLTTANYGYTF
TRBJ2-1,-,15,-,TRBV19,TGTGCCAGTAGTACAGGACAGAGCTCCTACAATGAGCAGTTCTTC,CASSTGQSSYNEQFF
TRBJ1-2,few,13,TRBD1,TRBV6-5,TGTGCCAGCAGTTACGAGGGGGCCTATGGCTACACCTTC,CASSYEGAYGYTF
TRBJ2-3,medium-sized,14,-,TRBV7-9,TGTGCCAGCAGCTTAGGGACAAACACAGATACGCAGTATTTT,CASSLGTNTDTQYF
TRBJ2-5,-,16,-,TRBV11-2,TGTGCCAGCAGCTTAGGAGTCTCATGGTACCAAGAGACCCAGTACTTC,CASSLGVSWYQETQYF